One T cell receptor (beta chain) is described in this entry. This sample was included in a study of radiotherapy plus CTLA-4 blockade in lung cancer. V was pared by 3 bases and J by 4 bases, with 10 bases of the junction left unmatched. This CDR3 spans 16 amino acids. Germline V gene sequence: CDR1 MNHEY, CDR2 SMNVEV (reference sequence). TCRdb keeps only in-frame clones here, not all; method: immunoSEQ multiplex PCR. This table holds under 100,000 clones, about four fifths found once. This sequence was found in a human donor with non-small cell lung cancer that progressed on radiotherapy plus ipilimumab. The source was peripheral blood, collected from a patient treated with radiotherapy plus ipilimumab. The chain recombines TRBV27 with TRBJ2-3; 7 bases match TRBD1. The CDR3 DNA is TGTGCCAGCAGTTTCAGACAGGGAATGGAAGCAGATACGCAGTATTTT. Translated, it gives CASSFRQGMEADTQYF.